Listed below are T cell receptor beta chains from one sample, sequenced in a study of technical replicates of blood from a few donors. Clones were read by immunoSEQ multiplex PCR, and TCRdb kept only the in-frame ones, dropping some. Found here are 85,000 to 100,000 clones, more than 90% of them singletons; the top ten hold 0.2% to 0.25%. Sequenced material: T cells isolated from PBMCs. All receptors come from a human donor in good health. The CDR3 runs from the conserved cysteine through the conserved F or W. D genes are given only for firm matches.

d_call	j_call	v_call	cdr3_aa	cdr3_nt
-	TRBJ1-2	TRBV9	CASSVEEGLYGYTF	TGTGCCAGCAGCGTAGAGGAGGGGCTCTATGGCTACACCTTC
-	TRBJ2-3	TRBV28	CASSLTRGQYF	TGTGCCAGCAGTTTAACACGGGGGCAGTATTTT
-	TRBJ1-2	TRBV30	CAWSPDSGGYGYTF	TGTGCCTGGAGTCCTGACTCGGGGGGCTATGGCTACACCTTC
-	TRBJ1-1	TRBV4-1	CASSHQGEVTEAFF	TGCGCCAGCAGCCATCAAGGGGAGGTCACTGAAGCTTTCTTT
-	TRBJ1-4	TRBV29-1	CSAGGGRLNEKLFF	TGCAGCGCCGGGGGAGGGAGGCTCAATGAAAAACTGTTTTTT
TRBD2	TRBJ2-1	TRBV7-9	CASSARGVSYNEQFF	TGTGCCAGCAGCGCCCGGGGGGTCTCCTACAATGAGCAGTTCTTC
TRBD2	TRBJ2-7	TRBV14	CASSQDPTAGGPGEQYF	TGTGCCAGCAGCCAAGATCCGACAGCGGGGGGGCCGGGCGAGCAGTACTTC
TRBD2	TRBJ2-1	TRBV2	CASSKGTSGNNEQFF	TGTGCCAGCAGCAAAGGGACTAGCGGAAACAATGAGCAGTTCTTC
-	TRBJ1-3	TRBV6-4	CASRKRRPLGNTIYF	TGTGCCAGCAGGAAAAGGAGGCCTCTTGGAAACACCATATATTTT
TRBD1	TRBJ2-1	TRBV14	CASSIGQGVYNEQFF	TGTGCCAGCAGTATAGGACAGGGAGTCTACAATGAGCAGTTCTTC